A few counts support the clone carrying this T cell receptor beta chain. These data come from a study of human T cells and chemical hapten exposure. Stated time point: pre-sensitization, week 0. As to treatment: therapeutic diphenylcyclopropenone sensitization with weekly scalp DPC. TCRdb independently ran MiXCR on the RACE reads; one entry per CDR3 protein. Of about 380,000 distinct CDR3 sequences listed, more than 4.5% are singletons. This CDR3 is built from 13 residues. V was pared by 6 bases and J by 8 bases, with 13 bases between. Germline V gives CDR1 MNHEY, CDR2 SVGAGI. Here the sequenced sample was whole blood, taken in connection with sensitization to the hapten diphenylcyclopropenone (DPC). The chain couples TRBV6-5 to TRBJ1-4; D is perhaps TRBD1 (6 bases). The receptor comes from a woman in her fifties or sixties with alopecia areata. Some clones in this sample may be carry-over from other donors' samples. CDR3 sequence: CASRSRGGEKLFF. CDR3 bases: TGTGCCAGCAGAAGCAGGGGAGGCGAAAAACTGTTTTTT.